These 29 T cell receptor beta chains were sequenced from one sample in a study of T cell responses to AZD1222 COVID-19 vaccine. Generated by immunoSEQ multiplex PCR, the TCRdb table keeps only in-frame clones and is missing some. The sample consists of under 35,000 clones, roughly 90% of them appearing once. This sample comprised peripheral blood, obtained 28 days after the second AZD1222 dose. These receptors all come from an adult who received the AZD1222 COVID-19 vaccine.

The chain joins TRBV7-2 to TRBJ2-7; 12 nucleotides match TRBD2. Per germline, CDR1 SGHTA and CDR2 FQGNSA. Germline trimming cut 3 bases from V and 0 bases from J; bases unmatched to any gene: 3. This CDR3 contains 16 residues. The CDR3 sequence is CASSFLAGGGSYEQYF. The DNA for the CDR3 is TGTGCCAGCAGCTTTCTAGCGGGGGGGGGCTCCTACGAGCAGTACTTC.

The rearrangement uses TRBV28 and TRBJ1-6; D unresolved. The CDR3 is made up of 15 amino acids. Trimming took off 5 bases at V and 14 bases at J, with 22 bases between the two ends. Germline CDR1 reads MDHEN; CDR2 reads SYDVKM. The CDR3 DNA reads TGTGCCAGCAGTCCCCCAGGCAGTACTTCCTCGGCCCTCCACTTT. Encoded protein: CASSPPGSTSSALHF.

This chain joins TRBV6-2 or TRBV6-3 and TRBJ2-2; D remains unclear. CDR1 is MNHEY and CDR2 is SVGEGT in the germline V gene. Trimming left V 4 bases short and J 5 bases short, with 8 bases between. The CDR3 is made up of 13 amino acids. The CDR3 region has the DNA TGTGCCAGCAGTTTCACAGAAACCGGGGAGCTGTTTTTT. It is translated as CASSFTETGELFF.

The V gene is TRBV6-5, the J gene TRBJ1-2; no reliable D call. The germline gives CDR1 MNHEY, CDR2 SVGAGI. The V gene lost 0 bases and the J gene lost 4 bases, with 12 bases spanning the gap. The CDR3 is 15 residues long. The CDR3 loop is CASSYSISGFYGYTF. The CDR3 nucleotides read TGTGCCAGCAGTTACTCGATCTCGGGTTTCTATGGCTACACCTTC.

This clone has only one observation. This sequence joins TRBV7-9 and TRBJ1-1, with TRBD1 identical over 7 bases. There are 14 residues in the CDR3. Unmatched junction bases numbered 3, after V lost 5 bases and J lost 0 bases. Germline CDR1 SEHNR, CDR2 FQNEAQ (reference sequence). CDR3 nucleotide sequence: TGTGCCAGCAGCGCGGGACAGCTGAACACTGAAGCTTTCTTT. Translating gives CASSAGQLNTEAFF.

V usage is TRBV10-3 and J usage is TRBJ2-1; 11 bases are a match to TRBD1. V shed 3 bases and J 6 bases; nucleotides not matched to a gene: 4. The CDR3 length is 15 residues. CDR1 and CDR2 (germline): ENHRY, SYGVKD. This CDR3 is CAISEPGTGGNEQFF. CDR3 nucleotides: TGTGCCATCAGTGAACCCGGGACAGGGGGCAATGAGCAGTTCTTC.

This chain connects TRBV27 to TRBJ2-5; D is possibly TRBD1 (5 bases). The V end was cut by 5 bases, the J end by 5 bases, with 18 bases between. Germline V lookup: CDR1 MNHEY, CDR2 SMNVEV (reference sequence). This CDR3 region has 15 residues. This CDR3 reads CASSPPAGSMETQYF. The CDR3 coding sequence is TGTGCCAGCAGTCCCCCGGCAGGGTCGATGGAGACCCAGTACTTC.

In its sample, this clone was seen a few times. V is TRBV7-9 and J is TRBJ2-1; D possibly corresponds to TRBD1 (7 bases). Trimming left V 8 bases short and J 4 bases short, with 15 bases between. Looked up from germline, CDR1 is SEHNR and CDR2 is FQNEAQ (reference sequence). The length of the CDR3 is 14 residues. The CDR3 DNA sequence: TGTGCCAGCCAGGGGGGCCCTCCTTACAATGAGCAGTTCTTC. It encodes CASQGGPPYNEQFF.

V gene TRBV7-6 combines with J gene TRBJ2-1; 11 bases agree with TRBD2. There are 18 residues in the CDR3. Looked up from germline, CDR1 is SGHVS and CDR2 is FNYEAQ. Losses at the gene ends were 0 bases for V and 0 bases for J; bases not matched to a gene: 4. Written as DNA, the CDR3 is TGTGCCAGCAGCTTAGCGCGGCTAGCGGGGGGCTCCTACAATGAGCAGTTCTTC. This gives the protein CASSLARLAGGSYNEQFF.

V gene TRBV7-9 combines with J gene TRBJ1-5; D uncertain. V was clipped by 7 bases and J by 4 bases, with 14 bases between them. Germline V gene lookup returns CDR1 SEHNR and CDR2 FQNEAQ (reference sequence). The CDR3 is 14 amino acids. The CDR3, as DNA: TGTGCCAGCACCCGTGTCGGAGAAAATCAGCCCCAGCATTTT. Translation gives CASTRVGENQPQHF.

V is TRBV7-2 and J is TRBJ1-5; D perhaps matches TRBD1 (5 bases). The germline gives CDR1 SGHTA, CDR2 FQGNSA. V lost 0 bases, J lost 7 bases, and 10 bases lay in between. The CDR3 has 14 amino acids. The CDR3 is CASSLATGGQPQHF. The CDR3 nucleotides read TGTGCCAGCAGCTTAGCAACAGGAGGCCAGCCCCAGCATTTT.

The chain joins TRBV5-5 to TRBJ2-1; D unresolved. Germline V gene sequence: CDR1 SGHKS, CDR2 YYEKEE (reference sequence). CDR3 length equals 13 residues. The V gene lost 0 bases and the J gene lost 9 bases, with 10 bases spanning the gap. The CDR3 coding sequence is TGTGCCAGCAGCTTGGGTCAGGCGCGTGAGCAGTTCTTC. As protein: CASSLGQAREQFF.

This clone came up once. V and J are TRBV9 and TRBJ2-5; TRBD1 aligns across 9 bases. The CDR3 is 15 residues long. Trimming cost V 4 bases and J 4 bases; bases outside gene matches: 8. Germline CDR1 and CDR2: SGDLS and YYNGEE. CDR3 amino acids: CASSSTGGIGETQYF. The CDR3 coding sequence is TGTGCCAGCAGCTCGACAGGGGGTATTGGAGAGACCCAGTACTTC.

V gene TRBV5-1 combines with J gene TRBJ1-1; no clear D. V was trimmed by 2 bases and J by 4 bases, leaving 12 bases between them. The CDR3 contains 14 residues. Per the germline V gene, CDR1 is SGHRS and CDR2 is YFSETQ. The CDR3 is CASSLRAESTEAFF. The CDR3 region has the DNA TGCGCCAGCAGCTTAAGGGCCGAGAGCACTGAAGCTTTCTTT.

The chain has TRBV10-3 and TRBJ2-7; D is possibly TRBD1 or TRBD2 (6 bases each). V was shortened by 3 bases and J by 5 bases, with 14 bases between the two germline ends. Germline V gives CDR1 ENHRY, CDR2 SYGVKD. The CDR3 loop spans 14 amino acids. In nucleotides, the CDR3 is TGTGCCATCAGTGATTTGGGGGGACAAAACGAGCAGTACTTC. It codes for CAISDLGGQNEQYF.

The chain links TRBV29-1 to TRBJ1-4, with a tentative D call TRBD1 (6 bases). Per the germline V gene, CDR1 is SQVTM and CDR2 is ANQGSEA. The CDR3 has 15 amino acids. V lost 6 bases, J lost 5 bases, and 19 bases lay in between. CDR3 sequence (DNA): TGCAGCGTCAAACGATCGGGGGCGCCAAATGAAAAACTGTTTTTT. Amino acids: CSVKRSGAPNEKLFF.

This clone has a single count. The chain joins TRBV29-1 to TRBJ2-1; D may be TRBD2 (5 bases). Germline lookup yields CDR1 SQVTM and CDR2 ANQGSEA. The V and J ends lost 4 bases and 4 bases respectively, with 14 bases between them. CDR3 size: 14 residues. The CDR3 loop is CSVVPPEGYNEQFF. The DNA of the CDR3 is TGCAGCGTTGTCCCCCCCGAGGGTTACAATGAGCAGTTCTTC.

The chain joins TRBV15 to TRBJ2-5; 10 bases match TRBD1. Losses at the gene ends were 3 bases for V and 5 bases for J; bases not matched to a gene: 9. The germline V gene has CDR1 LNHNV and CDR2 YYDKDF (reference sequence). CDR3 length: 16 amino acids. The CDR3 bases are TGTGCCACCAGCAGGCCCGGACAGGGGGTAAGGGAGACCCAGTACTTC. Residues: CATSRPGQGVRETQYF. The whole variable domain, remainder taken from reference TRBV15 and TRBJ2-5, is DAMVIQNPRYQVTQFGKPVTLSCSQTLNHNVMYWYQQKSSQAPKLLFHYYDKDFNNEADTPDNFQSRRPNTSFCFLDIRSPGLGDTAMYLCATSRPGQGVRETQYFGPGTRLLVL.

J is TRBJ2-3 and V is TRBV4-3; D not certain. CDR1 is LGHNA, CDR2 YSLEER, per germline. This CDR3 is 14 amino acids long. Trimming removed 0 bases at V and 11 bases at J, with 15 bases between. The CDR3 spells CASSQDSLSKGQYF. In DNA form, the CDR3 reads TGCGCCAGCAGCCAAGATTCCCTTTCCAAGGGGCAGTATTTT.

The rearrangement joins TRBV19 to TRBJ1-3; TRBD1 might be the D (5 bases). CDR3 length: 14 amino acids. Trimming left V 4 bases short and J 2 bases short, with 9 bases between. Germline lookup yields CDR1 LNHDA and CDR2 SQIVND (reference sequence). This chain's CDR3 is CASSTQGTGNTIYF. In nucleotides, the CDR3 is TGTGCCAGTAGTACCCAGGGAACTGGAAACACCATATATTTT.

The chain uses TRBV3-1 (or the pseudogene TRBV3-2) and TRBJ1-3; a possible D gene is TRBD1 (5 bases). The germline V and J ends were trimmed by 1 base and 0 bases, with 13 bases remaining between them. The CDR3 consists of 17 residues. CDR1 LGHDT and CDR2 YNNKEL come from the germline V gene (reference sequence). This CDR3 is CASSQAVGARSGNTIYF. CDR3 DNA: TGTGCCAGCAGCCAAGCCGTTGGGGCCCGCTCTGGAAACACCATATATTTT.

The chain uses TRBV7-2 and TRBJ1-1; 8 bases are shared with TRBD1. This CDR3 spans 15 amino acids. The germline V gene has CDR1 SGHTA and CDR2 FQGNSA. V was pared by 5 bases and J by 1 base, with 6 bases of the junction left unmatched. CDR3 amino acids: CASSLYGQGNTEAFF. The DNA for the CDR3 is TGTGCCAGCAGCCTGTACGGACAGGGGAACACTGAAGCTTTCTTT.

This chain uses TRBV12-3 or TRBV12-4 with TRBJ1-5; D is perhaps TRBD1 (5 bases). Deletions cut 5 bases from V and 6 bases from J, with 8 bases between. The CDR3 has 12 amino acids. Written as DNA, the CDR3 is TGTGCCAGCAGTACGAGGGGTCAGCCCCAGCATTTT. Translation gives CASSTRGQPQHF.

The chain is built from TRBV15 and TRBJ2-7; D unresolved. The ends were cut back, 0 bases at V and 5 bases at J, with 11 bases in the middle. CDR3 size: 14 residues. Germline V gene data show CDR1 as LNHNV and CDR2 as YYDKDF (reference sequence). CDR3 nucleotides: TGTGCCACCAGCAGAGATCAGGTGCCTGACGAGCAGTACTTC. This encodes CATSRDQVPDEQYF.

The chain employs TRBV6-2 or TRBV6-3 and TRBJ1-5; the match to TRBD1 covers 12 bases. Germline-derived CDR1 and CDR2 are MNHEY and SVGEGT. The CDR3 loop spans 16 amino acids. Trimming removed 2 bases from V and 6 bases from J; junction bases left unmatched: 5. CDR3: CASSYRGQGASQPQHF. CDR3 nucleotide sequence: TGTGCCAGCAGTTACCGGGGACAGGGGGCAAGTCAGCCCCAGCATTTT.

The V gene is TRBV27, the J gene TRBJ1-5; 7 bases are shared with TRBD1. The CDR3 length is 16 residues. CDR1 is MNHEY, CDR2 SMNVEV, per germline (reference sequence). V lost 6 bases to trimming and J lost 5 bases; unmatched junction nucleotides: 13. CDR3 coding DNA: TGTGCCAGCAGCCAAACACAAGCGGGACAGTATCAGCCCCAGCATTTT. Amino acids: CASSQTQAGQYQPQHF.

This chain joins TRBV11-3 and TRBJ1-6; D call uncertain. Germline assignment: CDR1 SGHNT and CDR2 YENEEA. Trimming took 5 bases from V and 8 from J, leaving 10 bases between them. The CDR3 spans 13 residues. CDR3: CASSLVKDSPLHF. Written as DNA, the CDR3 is TGTGCCAGCAGCCTTGTTAAGGATTCACCCCTCCACTTT.

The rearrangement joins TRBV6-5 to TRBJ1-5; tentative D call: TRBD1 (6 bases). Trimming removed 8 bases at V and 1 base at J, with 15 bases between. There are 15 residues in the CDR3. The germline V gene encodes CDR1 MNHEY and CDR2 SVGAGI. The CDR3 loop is CASSSGQGSNQPQHF. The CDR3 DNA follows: TGTGCCAGCTCAAGCGGGCAGGGGAGCAATCAGCCCCAGCATTTT.

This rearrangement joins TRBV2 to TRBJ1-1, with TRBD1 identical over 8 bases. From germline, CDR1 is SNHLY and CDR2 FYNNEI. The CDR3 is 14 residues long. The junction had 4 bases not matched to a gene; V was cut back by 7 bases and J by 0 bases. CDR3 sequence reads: CASKPGGMNTEAFF. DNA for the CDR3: TGTGCCAGCAAGCCAGGGGGCATGAACACTGAAGCTTTCTTT.